These 3 T cell receptor beta chains were sequenced from one sample in a study of PD-1 and CTLA-4 blockade in melanoma. Repertoires were generated with immunoSEQ multiplex PCR, while TCRdb's copy carries only in-frame clones and drops some. The sample carries around 11,000 clones, roughly four fifths recorded once. Sequencing used CD8+ T cells from peripheral blood, obtained from a patient given anti-PD-1 treatment. Source of these receptors: a human donor with melanoma.

This sequence joins TRBV27 and TRBJ2-5; 8 bases line up with TRBD2. The CDR3 runs to 12 residues. The V gene's germline CDR1 is MNHEY and CDR2 SMNVEV (reference sequence). J lost 3 bases, V lost 6 bases, and 0 bases had no gene match. CDR3 sequence reads: CASRAGEETQYF. Written as DNA, the CDR3 is TGTGCCAGCAGAGCGGGGGAAGAGACCCAGTACTTC.

V gene TRBV7-9 combines with J gene TRBJ2-7; no clear D gene. Germline V gene lookup returns CDR1 SEHNR and CDR2 FQNEAQ (reference sequence). The CDR3 runs to 14 residues. With 1 base removed from V and 3 bases from J, the gap between germline ends came to 10 bases. The CDR3 nucleotides are TGTGCCAGCAGCTTAGGTGCCCACGGCTACGAGCAGTACTTC. It yields the protein CASSLGAHGYEQYF.

This chain links TRBV5-6 with TRBJ2-7; 10 bases line up with TRBD2. The germline gives CDR1 SGHDT, CDR2 YYEEEE. V lost 2 bases and J lost 4; bases outside the gene matches: 3. The CDR3 extends over 14 amino acids. CDR3: CASSLSGLAYEQYF. The CDR3 DNA reads TGTGCCAGCAGCTTATCGGGACTAGCGTACGAGCAGTACTTC.